This TCR beta chain was documented in a study of CD8 T cells in ankylosing spondylitis. V dropped 2 bases and J dropped 0 bases, with 11 bases sitting between them. The CDR3 totals 16 residues. Looked up from germline, CDR1 is SGHRS and CDR2 is YFSETQ. In making TCR beta libraries, quantitative 5'-RACE with molecular barcodes was used. TCRdb recomputed calls from the 5' RACE reads with MiXCR, one row per CDR3 protein. The profile shows 150,000 to 200,000 distinct CDR3 sequences, 15% to 20% of them singletons. In its sample, this clonotype was seen once. This clonotype was obtained from a male donor with ankylosing spondylitis or in good health (not recorded which). The rearrangement links TRBV5-1 to TRBJ1-4; possible D gene TRBD1, 6 bases. Material: blood, either unsorted or a sorted T cell fraction (not recorded which). The CDR3 bases are TGCGCCAGCAGCTTCAGGGGTCCCCCAACTAATGAAAAACTGTTTTTT. Protein product: CASSFRGPPTNEKLFF.